Each of the 13 T cell receptor beta chains below was sequenced from the same sample in a study of shared clonotypes between healthy human individuals. Some clones are missing from TCRdb's copy, which holds only in-frame ones; the method was immunoSEQ multiplex PCR. This sample carries roughly 1,500,000 clones, 95% to 99% of them seen once, and the ten largest clones take approximately 0.44%. Material: naive CD4+ T cells sorted from blood. Subset reported: CD45RA+ positively selected. Source of these receptors: a man aged 25-45 years in good health.

This clone was observed a single time. The chain carries TRBV7-9 and TRBJ1-1, with D tentatively TRBD1 (5 bases). Germline loops: CDR1 SEHNR, CDR2 FQNEAQ (reference sequence). Trimming left V 1 base short and J 6 bases short, with 9 bases between. The CDR3 is made up of 13 amino acids. The CDR3 DNA reads TGTGCCAGCAGCTTAGACTGGGGGGCTGAAGCTTTCTTT. It specifies CASSLDWGAEAFF. Combining the CDR3 with reference TRBV7-9 and TRBJ1-1 gives the whole variable domain DTGVSQNPRHKITKRGQNVTFRCDPISEHNRLYWYRQTLGQGPEFLTYFQNEAQLEKSRLLSDRFSAERPKGSFSTLEIQRTEQGDSAMYLCASSLDWGAEAFFGQGTRLTVV.

J is TRBJ2-7 and V is TRBV5-4; 11 positions agree with TRBD2. The CDR3 has 13 amino acids. Germline trimming cut 7 bases from V and 2 bases from J; bases unmatched to any gene: 2. The germline CDR1 and CDR2 sequences are SGHNT and YYREEE (reference sequence). DNA for the CDR3: TGTGCCAGCGGACTAGCGGGCCCCTACGAGCAGTACTTC. Amino acid sequence: CASGLAGPYEQYF.

The chain recombines TRBV18 with TRBJ2-7, with 9 bases matching TRBD1. Germline lookup yields CDR1 KGHSH and CDR2 LQKENI. The CDR3 is made up of 13 amino acids. J gave up 12 bases and V 6 bases, and 12 bases lay outside the gene matches. CDR3 in DNA: TGTGCCAGCTCTAGGGACAGGGTGGAGTGGCCGTACTTC. This gives the protein CASSRDRVEWPYF. The variable domain in full, with the rest retrieved from reference TRBV18 and TRBJ2-7, is NAGVMQNPRHLVRRRGQEARLRCSPMKGHSHVYWYRQLPEEGLKFMVYLQKENIIDESGMPKERFSAEFPKEGPSILRIQQVVRGDSAAYFCASSRDRVEWPYFGPGTRLTVT.

The chain couples TRBV28 to TRBJ1-1, with TRBD1 as a possible D gene (5 bases). Between the trimmed V and J ends, which lost 6 bases and 4 bases, there was a span of 18 bases. The CDR3 has 15 amino acids. The germline V gene encodes CDR1 MDHEN and CDR2 SYDVKM. Here the CDR3 reads CASRRTSRGRTEAFF. In DNA form, the CDR3 reads TGTGCCAGCAGACGTACTAGTAGGGGCCGCACTGAAGCTTTCTTT.

The chain carries TRBV2 and TRBJ2-7; D not resolved. Trimming stripped 4 bases from V and 4 bases from J, with 8 bases between. The CDR3 length is 12 residues. The germline gives CDR1 SNHLY, CDR2 FYNNEI. The CDR3 region is CASSGAVYEQYF. In nucleotides, the CDR3 is TGTGCCAGCAGTGGAGCCGTTTACGAGCAGTACTTC.

J is TRBJ2-5 and V is TRBV9; D remains ambiguous. V lost 2 bases, J lost 5 bases, and 7 bases lay in between. There are 12 residues in the CDR3. Germline CDR1 SGDLS, CDR2 YYNGEE. The CDR3 region is CASSVGSETQYF. DNA of the CDR3: TGTGCCAGCAGCGTGGGTTCGGAGACCCAGTACTTC.

The chain couples TRBV13 to TRBJ2-7, with 7 bases aligning to TRBD2. CDR3 length: 15 amino acids. V shed 3 bases, J shed 0 bases, and the junction held 5 bases outside the gene matches. The germline V gene encodes CDR1 PRHDT and CDR2 FYEKMQ (reference sequence). The DNA for the CDR3 is TGTGCCAGCAGCTTGCTAGCGGATAGCTCCTACGAGCAGTACTTC. Amino acid sequence: CASSLLADSSYEQYF.

The chain carries TRBV6-1 and TRBJ2-7, with D possibly called TRBD1 or TRBD2 (5 bases each). Germline CDR1 MNHNS, CDR2 SASEGT. The length of the CDR3 is 14 residues. V lost 4 bases and J 5 bases, leaving 15 bases between the germline ends. This CDR3 reads CASSVRDRADEQYF. The CDR3, as DNA: TGTGCCAGCAGTGTTAGGGACCGAGCAGACGAGCAGTACTTC.

The chain links TRBV19 to TRBJ2-7; tentatively, D is TRBD1 (6 bases). Trimming pared 4 bases from V and 3 bases from J, leaving 13 bases between. Germline values: CDR1 LNHDA, CDR2 SQIVND (reference sequence). This CDR3 is built from 14 residues. CDR3 DNA: TGTGCCAGTAGTAACCGGGACACTTTCTACGAGCAGTACTTC. This translates into CASSNRDTFYEQYF.

The chain joins TRBV6-5 to TRBJ1-1, with TRBD1 matching over 7 bases. In germline, CDR1 is MNHEY, CDR2 SVGAGI. This CDR3 contains 13 residues. With 7 bases clipped from V and 10 bases from J, the junction kept 12 bases outside the gene matches. The CDR3 here is CASTPPGDRIAFF. The CDR3 DNA reads TGTGCCAGCACCCCACCAGGGGACAGAATAGCTTTCTTT.

This sequence joins TRBV9 and TRBJ1-3, with no clear D. Germline V lookup: CDR1 SGDLS, CDR2 YYNGEE. V was shortened by 2 bases and J by 0 bases, with 9 bases between the two germline ends. The CDR3 is 15 amino acids. The CDR3 coding sequence is TGTGCCAGCAGCGTGGGATCCTACTCTGGAAACACCATATATTTT. This gives the protein CASSVGSYSGNTIYF.

The rearrangement uses TRBV6-1 and TRBJ1-2, with 7 positions matching TRBD1. CDR1 and CDR2 from the germline V gene are MNHNS and SASEGT. V shed 6 bases, J shed 5 bases, and the junction held 9 bases outside the gene matches. This CDR3 region has 14 residues. The CDR3 here is CASRPPDRTYGYTF. The CDR3 DNA sequence: TGTGCCAGCAGGCCACCGGACAGGACTTATGGCTACACCTTC.

The V gene is TRBV7-2, the J gene TRBJ2-7; perhaps TRBD1 as D (5 bases). The ends were cut back, 1 base at V and 2 bases at J, with 9 bases in the middle. Germline assignment: CDR1 SGHTA and CDR2 FQGNSA. This CDR3 has 14 residues. Here the CDR3 DNA reads TGTGCCAGCAGCTTAGTGGTCAGGGCCTACGAGCAGTACTTC. It specifies CASSLVVRAYEQYF.